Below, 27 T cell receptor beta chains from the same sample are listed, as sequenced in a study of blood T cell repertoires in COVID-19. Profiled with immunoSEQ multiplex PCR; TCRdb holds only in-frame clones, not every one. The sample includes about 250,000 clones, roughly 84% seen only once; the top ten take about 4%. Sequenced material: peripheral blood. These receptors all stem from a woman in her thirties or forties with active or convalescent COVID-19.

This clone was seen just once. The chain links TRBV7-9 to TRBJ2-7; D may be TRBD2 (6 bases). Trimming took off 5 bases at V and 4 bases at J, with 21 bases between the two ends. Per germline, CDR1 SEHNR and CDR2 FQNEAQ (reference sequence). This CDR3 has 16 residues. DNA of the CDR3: TGTGCCAGCAGCCCGATAGACACAGGAGGGAATTACGAGCAGTACTTC. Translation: CASSPIDTGGNYEQYF. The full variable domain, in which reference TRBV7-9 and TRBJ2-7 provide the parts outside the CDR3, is DTGVSQNPRHKITKRGQNVTFRCDPISEHNRLYWYRQTLGQGPEFLTYFQNEAQLEKSRLLSDRFSAERPKGSFSTLEIQRTEQGDSAMYLCASSPIDTGGNYEQYFGPGTRLTVT.

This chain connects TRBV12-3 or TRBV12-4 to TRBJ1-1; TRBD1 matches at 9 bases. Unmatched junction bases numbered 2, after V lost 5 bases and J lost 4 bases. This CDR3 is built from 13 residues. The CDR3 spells CASSRTGVTEAFF. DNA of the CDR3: TGTGCCAGCAGTCGGACAGGGGTCACTGAAGCTTTCTTT.

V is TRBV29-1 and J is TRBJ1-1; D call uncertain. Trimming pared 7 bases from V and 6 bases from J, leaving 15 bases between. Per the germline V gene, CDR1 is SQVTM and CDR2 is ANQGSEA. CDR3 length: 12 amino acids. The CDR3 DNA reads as TGCAGCGGGGAGACCGGTTCGGCTGAAGCTTTCTTT. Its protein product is CSGETGSAEAFF.

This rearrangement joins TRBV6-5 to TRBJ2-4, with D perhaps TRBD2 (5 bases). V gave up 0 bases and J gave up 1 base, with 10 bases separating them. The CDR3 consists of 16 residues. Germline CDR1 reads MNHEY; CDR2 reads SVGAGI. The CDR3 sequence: CASSYSAEGAKNIQYF. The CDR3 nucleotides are TGTGCCAGCAGTTACTCTGCCGAGGGCGCCAAAAACATTCAGTACTTC.

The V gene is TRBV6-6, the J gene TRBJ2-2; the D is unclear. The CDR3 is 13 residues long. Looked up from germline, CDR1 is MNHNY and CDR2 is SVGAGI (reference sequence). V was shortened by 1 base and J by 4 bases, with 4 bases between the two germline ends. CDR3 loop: CASSYYLTGELFF. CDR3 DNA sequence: TGTGCCAGCAGTTACTATCTCACCGGGGAGCTGTTTTTT.

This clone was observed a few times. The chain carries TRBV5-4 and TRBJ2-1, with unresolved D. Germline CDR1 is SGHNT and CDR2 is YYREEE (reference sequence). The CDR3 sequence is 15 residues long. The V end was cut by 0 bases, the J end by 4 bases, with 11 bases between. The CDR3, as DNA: TGTGCCAGCAGCTTGGTAACTATTACGTACAATGAGCAGTTCTTC. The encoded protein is CASSLVTITYNEQFF. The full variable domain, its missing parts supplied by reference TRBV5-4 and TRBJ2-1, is ETGVTQSPTHLIKTRGQQVTLRCSSQSGHNTVSWYQQALGQGPQFIFQYYREEENGRGNFPPRFSGLQFPNYSSELNVNALELDDSALYLCASSLVTITYNEQFFGPGTRLTVL.

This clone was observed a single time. CDR3 in amino acids: CASSLEPGQGAYTEAFF. For the CDR3, the DNA is TGCGCCAGCAGCTTGGAACCGGGACAGGGGGCCTATACTGAAGCTTTCTTT. The chain joins TRBV5-1 to TRBJ1-1; 12 positions match TRBD1. Germline values: CDR1 SGHRS, CDR2 YFSETQ. The length of the CDR3 is 17 residues. With 0 bases clipped from V and 5 bases from J, the junction kept 8 bases outside the gene matches.

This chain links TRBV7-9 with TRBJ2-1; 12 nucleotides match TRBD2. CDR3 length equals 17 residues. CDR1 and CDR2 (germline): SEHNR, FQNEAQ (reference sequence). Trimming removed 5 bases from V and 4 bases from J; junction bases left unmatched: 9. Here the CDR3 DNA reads TGTGCCAGCAGCACCCTTGGACTAGCGGGGCTTTACAATGAGCAGTTCTTC. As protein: CASSTLGLAGLYNEQFF.

In nucleotides, the CDR3 is TGTGCCATCAGTGAGTCGGCAGTAACTAATGAAAAACTGTTTTTT. Its protein product is CAISESAVTNEKLFF. The V and J genes are TRBV10-3 and TRBJ1-4; D remains ambiguous. The CDR3 totals 15 residues. Germline lookup yields CDR1 ENHRY and CDR2 SYGVKD. Deletions cut 0 bases from V and 1 base from J, with 6 bases between.

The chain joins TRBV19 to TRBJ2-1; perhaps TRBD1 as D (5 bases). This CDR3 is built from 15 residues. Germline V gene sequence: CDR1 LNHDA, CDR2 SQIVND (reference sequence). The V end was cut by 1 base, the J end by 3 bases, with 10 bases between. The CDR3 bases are TGTGCCAGTAGTATAGGACAGAGTTACTACAATGAGCAGTTCTTC. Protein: CASSIGQSYYNEQFF.

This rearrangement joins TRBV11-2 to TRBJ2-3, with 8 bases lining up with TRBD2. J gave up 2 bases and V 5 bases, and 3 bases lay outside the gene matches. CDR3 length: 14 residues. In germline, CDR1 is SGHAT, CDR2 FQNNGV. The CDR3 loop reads CASSPGLVTDTQYF. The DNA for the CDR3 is TGTGCCAGCAGCCCGGGACTAGTCACAGATACGCAGTATTTT.

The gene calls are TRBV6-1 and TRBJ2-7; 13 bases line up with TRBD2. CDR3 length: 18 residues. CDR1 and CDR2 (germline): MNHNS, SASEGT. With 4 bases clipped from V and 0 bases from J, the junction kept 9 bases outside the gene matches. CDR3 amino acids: CASSAITSGGAFSYEQYF. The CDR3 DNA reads TGTGCCAGCAGTGCGATTACTAGCGGGGGGGCTTTCTCCTACGAGCAGTACTTC.

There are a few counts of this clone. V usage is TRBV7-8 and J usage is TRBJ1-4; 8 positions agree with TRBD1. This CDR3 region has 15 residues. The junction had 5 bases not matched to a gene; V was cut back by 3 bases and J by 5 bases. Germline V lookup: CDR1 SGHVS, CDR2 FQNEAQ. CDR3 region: CASSFLGQANEKLFF. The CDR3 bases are TGTGCCAGCAGCTTTTTGGGACAGGCGAATGAAAAACTGTTTTTT.

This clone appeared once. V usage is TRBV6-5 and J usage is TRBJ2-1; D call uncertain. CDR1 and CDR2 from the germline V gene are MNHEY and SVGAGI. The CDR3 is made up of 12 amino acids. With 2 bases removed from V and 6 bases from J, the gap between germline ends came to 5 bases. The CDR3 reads CASSYTGNEQFF. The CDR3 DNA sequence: TGTGCCAGCAGTTACACCGGCAATGAGCAGTTCTTC.

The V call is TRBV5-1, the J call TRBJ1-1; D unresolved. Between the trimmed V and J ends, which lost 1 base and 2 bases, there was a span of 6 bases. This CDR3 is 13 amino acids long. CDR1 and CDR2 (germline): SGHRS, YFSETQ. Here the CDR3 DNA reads TGCGCCAGCAGCTTGACCCTAAACACTGAAGCTTTCTTT. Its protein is CASSLTLNTEAFF.

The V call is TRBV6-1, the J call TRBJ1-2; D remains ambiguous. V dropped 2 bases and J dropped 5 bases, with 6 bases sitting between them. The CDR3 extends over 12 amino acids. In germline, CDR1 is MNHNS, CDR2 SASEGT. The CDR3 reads CASSERDYGYTF. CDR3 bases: TGTGCCAGCAGTGAACGGGATTATGGCTACACCTTC.

For the CDR3, the DNA is TGTGCCAGCAGTTTCCCGACTAGCGGGGGAGTAACCTACGAGCAGTACTTC. Its protein is CASSFPTSGGVTYEQYF. This chain connects TRBV28 to TRBJ2-7; 12 bases are a match to TRBD2. The V segment lost 3 bases and the J segment 2 bases; nucleotides outside the gene matches: 8. Germline loops: CDR1 MDHEN, CDR2 SYDVKM. This CDR3 contains 17 residues. Full variable domain (rest looked up from reference TRBV28 and TRBJ2-7): DVKVTQSSRYLVKRTGEKVFLECVQDMDHENMFWYRQDPGLGLRLIYFSYDVKMKEKGDIPEGYSVSREKKERFSLILESASTNQTSMYLCASSFPTSGGVTYEQYFGPGTRLTVT.

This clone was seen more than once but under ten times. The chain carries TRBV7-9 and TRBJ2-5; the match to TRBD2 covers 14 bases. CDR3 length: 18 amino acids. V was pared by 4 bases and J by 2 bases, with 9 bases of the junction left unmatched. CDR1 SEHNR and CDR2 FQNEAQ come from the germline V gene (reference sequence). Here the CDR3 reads CASSSGTSGGVWQETQYF. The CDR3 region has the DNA TGTGCCAGCAGCTCCGGGACTAGCGGGGGAGTGTGGCAAGAGACCCAGTACTTC.

The CDR3 loop is CAGNSGNTEAFF. CDR3 coding DNA: TGTGCCGGCAACAGCGGAAACACTGAAGCTTTCTTT. The V and J genes are TRBV2 and TRBJ1-1; D gene ambiguous. Germline CDR1 is SNHLY and CDR2 is FYNNEI. The V end lost 11 bases, the J end lost 2 bases, and 12 bases lay between the germline ends. This CDR3 is 12 amino acids long.

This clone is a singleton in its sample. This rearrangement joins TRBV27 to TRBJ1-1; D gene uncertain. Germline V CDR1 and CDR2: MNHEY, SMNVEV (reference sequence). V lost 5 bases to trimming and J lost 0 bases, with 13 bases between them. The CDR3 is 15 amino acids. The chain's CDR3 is CASSPLSVVNTEAFF. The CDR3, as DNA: TGTGCCAGCAGTCCCCTTTCGGTGGTGAACACTGAAGCTTTCTTT.

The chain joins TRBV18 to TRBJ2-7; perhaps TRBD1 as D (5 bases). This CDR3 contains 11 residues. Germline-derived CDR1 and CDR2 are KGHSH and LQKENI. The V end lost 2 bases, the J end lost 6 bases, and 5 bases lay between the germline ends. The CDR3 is CASSPDSEQYF. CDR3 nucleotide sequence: TGTGCCAGCTCACCAGACAGCGAGCAGTACTTC.

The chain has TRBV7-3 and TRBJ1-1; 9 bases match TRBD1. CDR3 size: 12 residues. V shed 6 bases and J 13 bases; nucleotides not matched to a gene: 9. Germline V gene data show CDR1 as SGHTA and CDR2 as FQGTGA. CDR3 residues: CASSAGQGKVFF. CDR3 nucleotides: TGTGCCAGCAGTGCAGGACAGGGGAAAGTTTTCTTT.

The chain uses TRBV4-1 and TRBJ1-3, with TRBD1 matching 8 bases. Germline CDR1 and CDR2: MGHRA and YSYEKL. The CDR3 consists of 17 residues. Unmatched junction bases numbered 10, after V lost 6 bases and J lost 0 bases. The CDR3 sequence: CASRHSRGPDSGNTIYF. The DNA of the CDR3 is TGCGCCAGCAGACACTCCAGGGGGCCAGACTCTGGAAACACCATATATTTT.

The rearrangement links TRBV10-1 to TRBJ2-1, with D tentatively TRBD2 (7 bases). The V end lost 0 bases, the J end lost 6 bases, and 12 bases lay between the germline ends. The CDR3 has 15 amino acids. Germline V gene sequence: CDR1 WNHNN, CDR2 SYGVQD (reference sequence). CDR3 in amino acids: CASSESGGPSNEQFF. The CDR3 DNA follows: TGCGCCAGCAGTGAGTCGGGGGGGCCTTCCAATGAGCAGTTCTTC.

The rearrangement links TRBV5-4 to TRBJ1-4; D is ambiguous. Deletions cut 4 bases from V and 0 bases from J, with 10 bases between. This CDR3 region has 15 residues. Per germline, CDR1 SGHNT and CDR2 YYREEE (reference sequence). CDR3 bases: TGTGCCAGCAGCCTGGATAGAGCAACTAATGAAAAACTGTTTTTT. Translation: CASSLDRATNEKLFF.

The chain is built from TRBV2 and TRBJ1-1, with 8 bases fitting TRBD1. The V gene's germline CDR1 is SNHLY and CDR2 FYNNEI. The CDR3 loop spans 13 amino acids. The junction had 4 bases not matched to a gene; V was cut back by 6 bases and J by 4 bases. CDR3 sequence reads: CASSNQGATEAFF. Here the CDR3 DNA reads TGTGCCAGCAGCAACCAGGGGGCCACTGAAGCTTTCTTT.

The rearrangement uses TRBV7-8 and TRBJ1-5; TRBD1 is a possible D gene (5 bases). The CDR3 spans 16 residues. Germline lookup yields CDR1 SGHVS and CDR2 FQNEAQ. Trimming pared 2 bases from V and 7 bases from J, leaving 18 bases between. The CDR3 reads CASSLNQGGWNQPQHF. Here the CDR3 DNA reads TGTGCCAGCAGCTTAAACCAGGGTGGATGGAACCAGCCCCAGCATTTT.